The T cell receptor (beta chain) under discussion was sequenced for a study of CD8+ T cells in alopecia areata. Study-level background: A regimen of oral tofacitinib, 5 to 10 mg twice daily, was given to treated patients. Points from the study as a whole: Scalp lesions, especially in alopecia totalis/universalis, had higher clonality than normal scalp. Scalp clonality and expanded CD8+ clones among the top 100 showed significant decreases with tofacitinib.

After isolation, RNA underwent reverse transcription to generate cDNA as the sequencing template. Assay used: immunoSEQ multiplex PCR; TCRdb lists only in-frame clones, some missing. The sample holds fewer than 350,000 clones, 55% to 75% seen once. The CDR3 extends over 13 amino acids. Trimming pared 11 bases from V and 1 base from J, leaving 12 bases between. Germline V gene data show CDR1 as SNHLY and CDR2 as FYNNEI. Sample treatment: oral pan-JAK inhibitor, 5-10 mg twice daily. Individuals with alopecia areata gave both lesional scalp punch biopsies and peripheral blood for collection. Of note for this clone: Its cognate antigen is unknown.

The sequences come from CD4+ T cells sorted from blood, collected at week 24, from a patient treated with tofacitinib. This clonotype originated in a human donor with alopecia areata. The chain employs TRBV2 and TRBJ1-5; tentatively, D is TRBD1 (5 bases). This CDR3 is CASGLWSNQPQHF. The CDR3 nucleotides read TGTGCCTCGGGGCTATGGAGCAATCAGCCCCAGCATTTT.